A single sample gave rise to the 25 T cell receptor beta chains below, sequenced in a study of blood T cell repertoires in COVID-19. Only in-frame clones appear in the TCRdb table, and some are missing; sequencing was by immunoSEQ multiplex PCR. The data show 65,000 to 90,000 clones, about nine tenths seen once. The source material was peripheral blood. The receptor source for this set is a woman of 80 years or more with acute or convalescent COVID-19.

CDR3 in amino acids: CASGGGPNQPQHF. CDR3 in DNA: TGTGCCAGTGGGGGGGGGCCCAATCAGCCCCAGCATTTT. V and J are TRBV6-5 and TRBJ1-5, with a possible D match to TRBD1 (6 bases). Trimming took off 9 bases at V and 3 bases at J, with 12 bases between the two ends. This CDR3 spans 13 amino acids. Germline V CDR1 and CDR2: MNHEY, SVGAGI.

The CDR3 reads CASSKTGPGGQPQHF. In nucleotides, the CDR3 is TGTGCCAGTAGTAAAACCGGACCCGGAGGACAGCCCCAGCATTTT. The chain carries TRBV19 and TRBJ1-5; D ambiguous. Trimming took 4 bases from V and 7 from J, leaving 17 bases between them. The CDR3 spans 15 residues. Germline-derived CDR1 and CDR2 are LNHDA and SQIVND (reference sequence).

Here the CDR3 DNA reads TGCGCCAGCAGCCTAGACTCGCGAGGGGGGGGGCAGAATTCACCCCTCCACTTT. It codes for CASSLDSRGGGQNSPLHF. The chain carries TRBV4-3 and TRBJ1-6, with TRBD1 as a possible D gene (6 bases). The CDR3 covers 18 residues. The V end lost 4 bases, the J end lost 7 bases, and 23 bases lay between the germline ends. CDR1 and CDR2 (germline): LGHNA, YSLEER.

This sequence joins TRBV5-1 and TRBJ2-1; 8 nucleotides align to TRBD2. The CDR3 contains 14 residues. V shed 2 bases, J shed 7 bases, and the junction held 5 bases outside the gene matches. CDR1 is SGHRS and CDR2 is YFSETQ in the germline V gene. CDR3 in DNA: TGCGCCAGCAGCTTTCGCGGGGGGAGTAATGAGCAGTTCTTC. Encoded protein: CASSFRGGSNEQFF.

The J gene is TRBJ2-2, the V gene TRBV4-3; the match to TRBD1 covers 7 bases. The CDR3 sequence is 12 residues long. Trimming took 6 bases from V and 7 from J; bases not matched to a gene: 2. Germline CDR1 and CDR2: LGHNA and YSLEER. The CDR3 reads CASRAGGGELFF. The CDR3 bases are TGCGCCAGCAGAGCAGGGGGCGGGGAGCTGTTTTTT.

This chain links TRBV2 with TRBJ2-3; TRBD2 aligns across 11 bases. V shed 6 bases and J 2 bases; nucleotides not matched to a gene: 4. Per the germline V gene, CDR1 is SNHLY and CDR2 is FYNNEI. This CDR3 contains 15 residues. The CDR3 nucleotides read TGTGCCAGCAGGGGGACTAGCGGAAACACAGATACGCAGTATTTT. Translation gives CASRGTSGNTDTQYF.

This chain uses TRBV5-1 with TRBJ2-2; TRBD1 matches 7 bases. V shed 4 bases and J 1 base; nucleotides not matched to a gene: 4. Per the germline V gene, CDR1 is SGHRS and CDR2 is YFSETQ. The length of the CDR3 is 15 residues. The CDR3 loop is CASSARGLNTGELFF. In nucleotides, the CDR3 is TGCGCCAGCAGCGCCAGGGGGTTGAACACCGGGGAGCTGTTTTTT. The variable domain in full, completed from reference TRBV5-1 and TRBJ2-2, reads KAGVTQTPRYLIKTRGQQVTLSCSPISGHRSVSWYQQTPGQGLQFLFEYFSETQRNKGNFPGRFSGRQFSNSRSEMNVSTLELGDSALYLCASSARGLNTGELFFGEGSRLTVL.

The rearrangement joins TRBV5-5 to TRBJ1-2; 7 nucleotides match TRBD1. With 0 bases clipped from V and 3 bases from J, the junction kept 5 bases outside the gene matches. This CDR3 region has 15 residues. Per the germline V gene, CDR1 is SGHKS and CDR2 is YYEKEE (reference sequence). CDR3 bases: TGTGCCAGCAGCTTGGGGCAGGGGGTATACTATGGCTACACCTTC. It codes for CASSLGQGVYYGYTF.

This chain links TRBV7-3 with TRBJ2-1; 9 positions match TRBD2. CDR1 is SGHTA and CDR2 is FQGTGA in the germline V gene. With 5 bases clipped from V and 9 bases from J, the junction kept 8 bases outside the gene matches. The CDR3 runs 14 residues. Written as DNA, the CDR3 is TGTGCCAGCAGCCCGAATAGCGGGAGTGGTGAGCAGTTCTTC. Translating it yields CASSPNSGSGEQFF.

This clone was seen once. This chain uses TRBV7-6 with TRBJ2-5; 12 nucleotides agree with TRBD2. The germline V gene has CDR1 SGHVS and CDR2 FNYEAQ. J was trimmed by 2 bases and V by 2 bases; bases with no gene match: 3. The CDR3 spans 16 residues. The CDR3 DNA sequence: TGTGCCAGCAGCTTAACGACTAGCGGGAGACAAGAGACCCAGTACTTC. The encoded protein is CASSLTTSGRQETQYF.

The chain uses TRBV10-1 and TRBJ2-2; the D is unclear. This CDR3 contains 13 residues. The germline CDR1 and CDR2 sequences are WNHNN and SYGVQD (reference sequence). The V and J ends lost 5 bases and 3 bases respectively, with 7 bases between them. CDR3 region: CASSTPHTGELFF. CDR3 DNA sequence: TGCGCCAGCAGTACACCCCACACCGGGGAGCTGTTTTTT.

The V call is TRBV12-3 or TRBV12-4, the J call TRBJ1-1; no firm D call. This CDR3 is built from 13 residues. The ends were cut back, 3 bases at V and 4 bases at J, with 9 bases in the middle. In DNA form, the CDR3 reads TGTGCCAGCAGTTTCTCTGCGCCCACTGAAGCTTTCTTT. Translation: CASSFSAPTEAFF.

J is TRBJ1-1 and V is TRBV5-5; D is perhaps TRBD1 (5 bases). The CDR3 totals 17 residues. V lost 4 bases, J lost 5 bases, and 24 bases lay in between. CDR1 is SGHKS and CDR2 is YYEKEE in the germline V gene (reference sequence). The chain's CDR3 is CASSQEGNSFFVTEAFF. The CDR3 DNA follows: TGTGCCAGCAGCCAGGAGGGGAATTCCTTTTTTGTGACTGAAGCTTTCTTT.

The chain employs TRBV11-2 and TRBJ2-1; possible D gene TRBD2, 6 bases. Trimming left V 5 bases short and J 6 bases short, with 14 bases between. This CDR3 region has 14 residues. Germline CDR1 SGHAT, CDR2 FQNNGV. The CDR3 is CASSVLRTTNEQFF. The CDR3 region has the DNA TGTGCCAGCAGCGTTCTAAGGACTACCAATGAGCAGTTCTTC. The complete variable domain, with remaining parts taken from reference TRBV11-2 and TRBJ2-1, reads EAGVAQSPRYKIIEKRQSVAFWCNPISGHATLYWYQQILGQGPKLLIQFQNNGVVDDSQLPKDRFSAERLKGVDSTLKIQPAKLEDSAVYLCASSVLRTTNEQFFGPGTRLTVL.

This chain joins TRBV6-1 and TRBJ1-2; possibly TRBD1 for D (6 bases). The germline CDR1 and CDR2 sequences are MNHNS and SASEGT. V was trimmed by 3 bases and J by 5 bases, leaving 13 bases between them. This CDR3 has 14 residues. The DNA of the CDR3 is TGTGCCAGCAGTGATAGGGGGGGCGTTTATGGCTACACCTTC. Amino acids: CASSDRGGVYGYTF.

The V call is TRBV29-1, the J call TRBJ1-4; no clear D. The CDR3 is 10 residues long. Germline V gene lookup returns CDR1 SQVTM and CDR2 ANQGSEA. V gave up 4 bases and J gave up 8 bases, with 5 bases separating them. Here the CDR3 DNA reads TGCAGCGTTGCCGAGGAAAAACTGTTTTTT. Translation: CSVAEEKLFF.

V and J are TRBV5-6 and TRBJ1-3, with a weak D call TRBD1 (5 bases). Germline V CDR1 and CDR2: SGHDT, YYEEEE. V lost 3 bases and J lost 2, with 18 bases in between. The CDR3 loop spans 17 amino acids. CDR3 DNA: TGTGCCAGCAGCTCCGTGAAGGAAGGACAAGCTGGAAACACCATATATTTT. Its protein product is CASSSVKEGQAGNTIYF.

The rearrangement joins TRBV7-2 to TRBJ2-7; 11 bases align to TRBD2. The CDR3 extends over 16 amino acids. V was clipped by 5 bases and J by 2 bases; unmatched bases: 8. Per the germline V gene, CDR1 is SGHTA and CDR2 is FQGNSA. The CDR3 loop reads CASSGRASGGTYEQYF. CDR3 DNA sequence: TGTGCCAGCAGCGGACGGGCTAGCGGGGGGACCTACGAGCAGTACTTC.

The table lists this clone with a few counts. The chain recombines TRBV4-1 with TRBJ2-5, with TRBD1 as a possible D gene (5 bases). The CDR3 is 14 amino acids. V was cut by 5 bases and J by 1 base, with 11 bases left in between. In germline, CDR1 is MGHRA, CDR2 YSYEKL. CDR3 region: CASSDSLVQETQYF. The CDR3 coding sequence is TGCGCCAGCAGCGACAGCCTAGTCCAAGAGACCCAGTACTTC.

This chain connects TRBV27 to TRBJ1-2; D is possibly TRBD1 (6 bases). Germline V CDR1 and CDR2: MNHEY, SMNVEV (reference sequence). Trimming removed 3 bases from V and 3 bases from J, with 8 bases in between. The CDR3 totals 13 residues. The CDR3 region has the DNA TGTGCCAGCAGTTTCGGGGGGCACTATGGCTACACCTTC. This translates into CASSFGGHYGYTF.

This chain uses TRBV7-2 with TRBJ1-2; D unclear. Germline loops: CDR1 SGHTA, CDR2 FQGNSA. V gave up 0 bases and J gave up 2 bases, with 4 bases separating them. The CDR3 has 13 residues. Here the CDR3 reads CASSLALNYGYTF. In nucleotides, the CDR3 is TGTGCCAGCAGCTTAGCACTAAACTATGGCTACACCTTC.

Of note for this clone: Other nucleotide sequences from this sample produce the same CDR3. The chain couples TRBV7-2 to TRBJ1-1; possibly TRBD1 for D (5 bases). V lost 4 bases, J lost 2 bases, and 11 bases lay in between. Germline loops: CDR1 SGHTA, CDR2 FQGNSA. The CDR3 runs to 14 residues. CDR3: CASSSTGLNTEAFF. The DNA for the CDR3 is TGTGCCAGCAGCTCAACAGGCCTCAACACTGAAGCTTTCTTT.

The table lists this clone with a count of one. The gene calls are TRBV5-1 and TRBJ2-3; 14 bases agree with TRBD2. CDR1 and CDR2 (germline): SGHRS, YFSETQ. Germline trimming cut 0 bases from V and 3 bases from J; bases unmatched to any gene: 6. The CDR3 length is 18 residues. The CDR3 sequence: CASSLVGTSGSRTDTQYF. DNA of the CDR3: TGCGCCAGCAGCTTGGTTGGGACTAGCGGGAGTAGAACAGATACGCAGTATTTT.

The chain is built from TRBV6-6 and TRBJ2-6; the D is unclear. The length of the CDR3 is 14 residues. V was clipped by 5 bases and J by 2 bases, with 7 bases between them. Germline V gene data show CDR1 as MNHNY and CDR2 as SVGAGI (reference sequence). CDR3 residues: CASSPQAGANVLTF. The DNA of the CDR3 is TGTGCCAGCAGTCCTCAGGCTGGGGCCAACGTCCTGACTTTC.

The chain recombines TRBV6-5 with TRBJ1-5; no reliable D call. The germline V gene encodes CDR1 MNHEY and CDR2 SVGAGI. The length of the CDR3 is 15 residues. V shed 0 bases and J shed 2 bases, with 8 bases lying between them. In DNA form, the CDR3 reads TGTGCCAGCAGTTACTCGTACGGGGGCAATCAGCCCCAGCATTTT. Translated, it gives CASSYSYGGNQPQHF.